These T cell receptor beta chains were read from a single sample in a study of Ad26.COV2.S vaccination and SARS-CoV-2 variants. The table came from immunoSEQ multiplex PCR; TCRdb's copy has only in-frame clones and leaves some out. The sample comprises some 320,000 clones, around 85% of which are singletons, and 2% to 2.5% rests with the top ten. Sequenced here: peripheral blood, sampled in a trial of Ad26.COV2.S vaccine versus placebo. Receptors were obtained from a person between 18 and 65 years old who received the Ad26.COV2.S COVID-19 vaccine or a placebo. CDR3s include the opening cysteine and the closing phenylalanine or tryptophan. The order of the fields is J gene, V gene, clone size, D gene, CDR3 protein, CDR3 DNA. A D gene is named only where the DNA matches it firmly. Expanded clones are given a class, and other clones once, few, many or no size at all.

TRBJ1-2	TRBV28	NA	NA	CASSKGNYGYTF	TGTGCCAGCAGTAAGGGGAACTATGGCTACACCTTC
TRBJ1-5	TRBV18	NA	NA	CASSPPGNQPQHF	TGTGCCAGCTCACCACCAGGGAATCAGCCCCAGCATTTT
TRBJ2-3	TRBV9	NA	TRBD2	CASSEGLTFTDTQYF	TGTGCCAGCAGCGAGGGACTAACCTTCACAGATACGCAGTATTTT
TRBJ1-2	TRBV29-1	NA	NA	CSVAGSDKGYTF	TGCAGCGTTGCCGGGAGCGATAAGGGCTACACCTTC
TRBJ2-6	TRBV4-1	NA	NA	CASSQASSGANVLTF	TGCGCCAGCAGCCAAGCCAGCTCTGGGGCCAACGTCCTGACTTTC
TRBJ2-7	TRBV7-9	once	NA	CASSLSLGSVYSYEQYF	TGTGCCAGCAGCTTAAGCCTAGGGAGCGTGTACTCCTACGAGCAGTACTTC
TRBJ2-5	TRBV5-6	NA	NA	CASSLRGGGWETQYF	TGTGCCAGCAGCTTGAGGGGCGGGGGCTGGGAGACCCAGTACTTC
TRBJ1-6	TRBV12-3/TRBV12-4	NA	NA	CASSLMNSPLHF	TGTGCCAGCAGCCTCATGAATTCACCCCTCCACTTT
TRBJ2-5	TRBV5-4	NA	NA	CASGMWNQETQYF	TGTGCCAGCGGGATGTGGAACCAAGAGACCCAGTACTTC
TRBJ2-7	TRBV4-2	NA	NA	CASSRQPESVFEQYF	TGTGCCAGCAGCCGCCAACCGGAGTCTGTTTTCGAGCAGTACTTC
TRBJ1-6	TRBV7-5	NA	NA	CVRSPPGISNSPLHF	TGTGTCAGAAGCCCCCCCGGAATTTCTAATTCACCCCTCCACTTT
TRBJ1-5	TRBV5-6	once	TRBD1	CASSKGQGEGNQPQHF	TGTGCCAGCAGCAAGGGACAGGGTGAGGGCAATCAGCCCCAGCATTTT
TRBJ2-4	TRBV28	few	TRBD1	CASSGTGKNIQYF	TGTGCCAGCAGTGGGACAGGGAAAAACATTCAGTACTTC
TRBJ2-2	TRBV5-1	NA	NA	CASSPSHIETGELFF	TGCGCCAGCAGCCCCTCCCACATAGAGACCGGGGAGCTGTTTTTT
TRBJ2-3	TRBV27	NA	NA	CASLDLSTGGLTDTQYF	TGTGCCAGTCTGGACCTATCGACAGGCGGACTCACAGATACGCAGTATTTT
TRBJ1-2	TRBV7-8	NA	TRBD1	CASSSILQGTTTGYTF	TGTGCCAGCAGCTCCATACTACAGGGGACAACGACTGGCTACACCTTC
TRBJ2-2	TRBV20-1	once	TRBD1	CSASDRARNTGELFF	TGCAGTGCTAGTGACAGGGCCCGGAACACCGGGGAGCTGTTTTTT
TRBJ2-1	TRBV2	NA	NA	CASSGGGMDNEQFF	TGTGCCAGCAGTGGTGGGGGGATGGACAATGAGCAGTTCTTC
TRBJ1-4	TRBV6-1	NA	NA	CASSDKTNLYEKLFF	TGTGCCAGCAGTGATAAGACCAACCTGTATGAAAAACTGTTTTTT
TRBJ2-5	TRBV28	NA	TRBD2	CASSPAGTSGGARETQYF	TGTGCCAGCAGTCCTGCCGGGACTAGCGGGGGGGCACGAGAGACCCAGTACTTC
TRBJ2-7	TRBV24-1	NA	NA	CATSDSRTQGDEQYF	TGTGCCACCAGTGATTCGCGCACCCAGGGAGACGAGCAGTACTTC
TRBJ2-7	TRBV5-5	NA	TRBD1	CASSSWTGDSDEQYF	TGTGCCAGCAGCTCATGGACAGGGGACTCGGACGAGCAGTACTTC
TRBJ1-5	TRBV2	NA	NA	CASSRFPELDRNQPQHF	TGTGCCAGCAGCCGATTTCCAGAGTTAGACCGCAATCAGCCCCAGCATTTT
TRBJ2-2	TRBV27	NA	NA	CASSVQVDPGELFF	TGTGCCAGCAGCGTACAGGTGGATCCCGGGGAGCTGTTTTTT
TRBJ2-2	TRBV11-2	NA	NA	CASSLGAARTGELFF	TGTGCCAGCAGCCTAGGGGCAGCCAGGACCGGGGAGCTGTTTTTT
TRBJ1-5	TRBV19	NA	NA	CASSIYARRSGQPQHF	TGTGCCAGTAGTATCTATGCCAGGCGTTCAGGTCAGCCCCAGCATTTT
TRBJ2-2	TRBV19	few	TRBD1	CASRIDRGLGPTGELFF	TGTGCCAGTAGAATAGACAGGGGGCTAGGGCCAACCGGGGAGCTGTTTTTT
TRBJ2-4	TRBV19	NA	NA	CASSIGRGKNIQYF	TGTGCCAGTAGTATAGGCAGGGGTAAAAACATTCAGTACTTC
TRBJ2-5	TRBV7-6	NA	TRBD2	CASSLARLAEHQETQYF	TGTGCCAGCAGCTTAGCCAGACTAGCAGAACACCAAGAGACCCAGTACTTC
TRBJ1-1	TRBV12-5	few	NA	CASGPPGNTEAFF	TGTGCTAGTGGTCCCCCAGGGAACACTGAAGCTTTCTTT
TRBJ2-5	TRBV6-2/TRBV6-3	NA	TRBD2	CASSREGLAKTQYF	TGTGCCAGCAGCCGCGAGGGACTAGCAAAGACCCAGTACTTC
TRBJ2-5	TRBV18	NA	NA	CASSPRGAEETQYF	TGTGCCAGCTCACCAAGAGGGGCGGAAGAGACCCAGTACTTC
TRBJ2-1	TRBV5-1	NA	TRBD1	CASSLWTGGNEQFF	TGCGCCAGCAGCTTGTGGACAGGGGGCAATGAGCAGTTCTTC
TRBJ1-6	TRBV6-5	NA	TRBD1	CASSKGQGYNSPLHF	TGTGCCAGCAGTAAGGGACAGGGGTATAATTCACCCCTCCACTTT
TRBJ2-1	TRBV5-1	NA	NA	CASSLGRDYNEQFF	TGCGCCAGCAGCTTGGGCAGGGACTACAATGAGCAGTTCTTC
TRBJ1-4	TRBV5-1	NA	TRBD1	CASGLKGTGDEKLFF	TGCGCCAGCGGATTAAAAGGGACAGGGGATGAAAAACTGTTTTTT
TRBJ1-1	TRBV6-4	NA	NA	CASTISGTPRGATEAFF	TGTGCCAGCACAATTTCCGGGACACCTCGAGGGGCGACTGAAGCTTTCTTT
TRBJ2-2	TRBV5-1	NA	NA	CASSEEPNTGELFF	TGCGCCAGCAGTGAGGAACCCAACACCGGGGAGCTGTTTTTT
TRBJ1-4	TRBV25-1	many	NA	CASSEYQGPTNEKLFF	TGTGCCAGCAGTGAATATCAGGGGCCTACTAATGAAAAACTGTTTTTT
TRBJ2-2	TRBV5-4	NA	TRBD1	CASSIDRGLTGELFF	TGTGCCAGCAGCATAGACAGGGGGCTTACCGGGGAGCTGTTTTTT
TRBJ2-7	TRBV11-2	NA	NA	CASSPSGFQWQYF	TGTGCCAGCAGCCCCTCCGGGTTTCAATGGCAGTACTTC
TRBJ2-3	TRBV7-2	NA	NA	CASSLSGSTDTQYF	TGTGCCAGCAGCTTAAGCGGGTCCACAGATACGCAGTATTTT
TRBJ1-3	TRBV5-6	NA	TRBD1	CASSWGQGAGNTIYF	TGTGCCAGCAGCTGGGGACAGGGAGCTGGAAACACCATATATTTT
TRBJ1-5	TRBV6-5	once	NA	CASSPPGMGQPQHF	TGTGCCAGCAGTCCCCCCGGTATGGGTCAGCCCCAGCATTTT
TRBJ2-3	TRBV6-5	NA	NA	CATKRSSSTDTQYF	TGTGCCACCAAGAGGTCTTCTAGCACAGATACGCAGTATTTT
TRBJ2-7	TRBV15	once	TRBD1	CATSRDSTSYEQYF	TGTGCCACCAGCCGGGACAGTACCTCCTACGAGCAGTACTTC
TRBJ2-1	TRBV7-9	NA	NA	CASSPSSGLYNEQFF	TGTGCCAGCAGCCCCTCTTCGGGATTATACAATGAGCAGTTCTTC
TRBJ1-2	TRBV10-3	NA	NA	CAISESQATPSGYTF	TGTGCCATCAGTGAGTCACAGGCCACCCCGTCTGGCTACACCTTC
TRBJ2-7	TRBV28	few	NA	CASSAGRGYEQYF	TGTGCCAGCAGTGCAGGGCGAGGCTACGAGCAGTACTTC
TRBJ1-2	TRBV27	NA	NA	CASSLTGPRGGYTF	TGTGCCAGCAGTTTAACAGGACCCCGCGGGGGCTACACCTTC
TRBJ1-4	TRBV11-2	once	NA	CASSVNVATNEKLFF	TGTGCCAGCAGCGTAAATGTTGCAACTAATGAAAAACTGTTTTTT
TRBJ1-6	TRBV19	NA	TRBD1	CASSTSPQRQGDSPLHF	TGTGCCAGTAGTACCAGCCCCCAAAGACAGGGGGATTCACCCCTCCACTTT